Presented here are 16 T cell receptor beta chains from one specimen sequenced in a study of shared clonotypes between healthy human individuals. The data were produced by immunoSEQ multiplex PCR, yet TCRdb's version contains in-frame clones alone and is incomplete. The sample consists of 150,000 to 200,000 clones, 80% to 95% of them appearing once. The specimen sequenced was naive CD4+ T cells sorted from blood. The subset denotes: CD45RA+ positively selected. These receptors were obtained from a woman aged 30 to 39 in good health.

This clone was recorded only once. The V and J genes are TRBV19 and TRBJ1-2; D ambiguous. Germline V gene sequence: CDR1 LNHDA, CDR2 SQIVND (reference sequence). V lost 7 bases to trimming and J lost 2 bases, with 8 bases between them. The CDR3 extends over 12 amino acids. CDR3 protein: CASTGVNYGYTF. CDR3 in DNA: TGTGCCAGTACGGGCGTAAACTATGGCTACACCTTC.

The rearrangement uses TRBV7-3 and TRBJ1-1; D perhaps matches TRBD1 (5 bases). Trimming left V 8 bases short and J 3 bases short, with 13 bases between. CDR1 is SGHTA and CDR2 is FQGTGA in the germline V gene. The CDR3 length is 13 residues. This CDR3 reads CASSRDGHTEAFF. The CDR3, as DNA: TGTGCCAGCTCCCGGGACGGCCACACTGAAGCTTTCTTT.

A single count supports this clone. V usage is TRBV7-9 and J usage is TRBJ2-1; D is unclear. V gave up 2 bases and J gave up 5 bases, with 4 bases separating them. The CDR3 runs to 12 residues. Germline-derived CDR1 and CDR2 are SEHNR and FQNEAQ (reference sequence). Here the CDR3 reads CASSLQDNEQFF. The CDR3 bases are TGTGCCAGCAGCTTACAGGACAATGAGCAGTTCTTC.

The chain employs TRBV18 and TRBJ1-2, with 9 bases lining up with TRBD1. CDR1 KGHSH and CDR2 LQKENI come from the germline V gene. V shed 5 bases and J 0 bases; nucleotides not matched to a gene: 10. The CDR3 runs 17 residues. CDR3 nucleotides: TGTGCCAGCTCAGCATCAACAGGGGGCCAAGCTAACTATGGCTACACCTTC. Its translation: CASSASTGGQANYGYTF.

The V gene is TRBV28, the J gene TRBJ1-5; possibly TRBD1 for D (6 bases). Germline values: CDR1 MDHEN, CDR2 SYDVKM. V was pared by 6 bases and J by 0 bases, with 24 bases between. The CDR3 covers 19 residues. CDR3 in DNA: TGTGCCAGCAGAATAGGAGGGACACAGGGTCGATATAGCAATCAGCCCCAGCATTTT. Encoded protein: CASRIGGTQGRYSNQPQHF.

J is TRBJ2-5 and V is TRBV28; tentatively, D is TRBD1 (6 bases). Germline assignment: CDR1 MDHEN and CDR2 SYDVKM. The CDR3 spans 14 residues. V shed 6 bases and J shed 0 bases, with 11 bases lying between them. In DNA, the CDR3 is TGTGCCAGCAGGCCACAGGGTAACCAAGAGACCCAGTACTTC. It specifies CASRPQGNQETQYF.

The V and J genes are TRBV2 and TRBJ2-7, with a possible D match to TRBD1 (7 bases). The CDR3 covers 14 residues. The germline V gene encodes CDR1 SNHLY and CDR2 FYNNEI. V lost 6 bases and J lost 6, with 18 bases in between. CDR3 in DNA: TGTGCCAGCAGGGTGACAGGGAGGTCAATCGAGCAGTACTTC. Translated: CASRVTGRSIEQYF.

The V call is TRBV19, the J call TRBJ1-5; D gene uncertain. Trimming removed 1 base from V and 5 bases from J, with 9 bases in between. The CDR3 sequence is 14 residues long. CDR1 and CDR2 from the germline V gene are LNHDA and SQIVND (reference sequence). This chain's CDR3 is CASSIVSTDQPQHF. Here the CDR3 DNA reads TGTGCCAGTAGTATAGTTTCCACTGATCAGCCCCAGCATTTT. Full variable domain (outside the CDR3, taken from reference TRBV19 and TRBJ1-5): DGGITQSPKYLFRKEGQNVTLSCEQNLNHDAMYWYRQDPGQGLRLIYYSQIVNDFQKGDIAEGYSVSREKKESFPLTVTSAQKNPTAFYLCASSIVSTDQPQHFGDGTRLSIL.

The V call is TRBV11-2, the J call TRBJ2-7; a weak D match, TRBD2 (5 bases). This CDR3 has 12 residues. V was trimmed by 5 bases and J by 4 bases, leaving 9 bases between them. Germline-derived CDR1 and CDR2 are SGHAT and FQNNGV. This CDR3 is CASSRTRYEQYF. CDR3 in DNA: TGTGCCAGCAGCCGAACTAGATACGAGCAGTACTTC.

The chain couples TRBV18 to TRBJ1-1; 7 bases are a match to TRBD1. V lost 3 bases and J lost 3; bases outside the gene matches: 4. The CDR3 runs to 14 residues. Germline V gene data show CDR1 as KGHSH and CDR2 as LQKENI. CDR3 amino acids: CASSPVTGDTEAFF. The CDR3 nucleotides are TGTGCCAGCTCACCGGTTACAGGGGACACTGAAGCTTTCTTT.

A few counts support this clone. This chain uses TRBV7-9 with TRBJ2-7; 11 bases align to TRBD2. The CDR3 spans 15 residues. Germline values: CDR1 SEHNR, CDR2 FQNEAQ (reference sequence). V trimming: 3 bases; J trimming: 4 bases; junction bases outside the gene matches: 5. CDR3 sequence reads: CASSLPTSGKYEQYF. The CDR3 nucleotides read TGTGCCAGCAGCTTGCCGACTAGCGGGAAGTACGAGCAGTACTTC.

This chain joins TRBV18 and TRBJ2-5; tentatively, D is TRBD2 (5 bases). The DNA end favors TRBJ2-7, so the J call may be wrong. Germline loops: CDR1 KGHSH, CDR2 LQKENI. The CDR3 runs to 14 residues. CDR3 nucleotide sequence: TGTGCCAGCTCACCTGAGAGGGCGACCTACGAGCAGTACTTC. Its translation is CASSPERATYEQYF.

The genes are TRBV21-1 and TRBJ1-3; the D call of TRBD1 is as the table states it, not checked on the DNA. TRBV21-1 counts as a pseudogene. CDR3 size: 15 residues. This CDR3 is CASSGYRGPGNTIYF. The CDR3 DNA sequence: TGTGCCAGCAGCGGTTACAGGGGGCCTGGAAACACCATATATTTT.

This chain uses TRBV7-9 with TRBJ1-3, with 7 bases aligning to TRBD1. Trimming cost V 5 bases and J 1 base; bases outside gene matches: 5. The CDR3 spans 15 residues. Germline assignment: CDR1 SEHNR and CDR2 FQNEAQ (reference sequence). The CDR3 DNA reads as TGTGCCAGCAGCCCCCGACAGGGTTCTGGAAACACCATATATTTT. Translation: CASSPRQGSGNTIYF.

The chain employs TRBV2 and TRBJ2-7; 10 bases agree with TRBD2. The CDR3 spans 17 residues. V shed 2 bases, J shed 6 bases, and the junction held 13 bases outside the gene matches. Per the germline V gene, CDR1 is SNHLY and CDR2 is FYNNEI. The CDR3 region has the DNA TGTGCCAGCAGTGAAAAGAGCGGGAGGGCCTTGAGCGGCGAGCAGTACTTC. It codes for CASSEKSGRALSGEQYF.

The chain combines TRBV28 with TRBJ1-4; 9 bases align to TRBD1. The germline gives CDR1 MDHEN, CDR2 SYDVKM. This CDR3 comprises 14 residues. With V trimmed by 5 bases and J by 7 bases, 5 bases remained unmatched. This CDR3 is CASSRPGQGEKLFF. DNA of the CDR3: TGTGCCAGCAGTCGCCCGGGACAGGGTGAAAAACTGTTTTTT.